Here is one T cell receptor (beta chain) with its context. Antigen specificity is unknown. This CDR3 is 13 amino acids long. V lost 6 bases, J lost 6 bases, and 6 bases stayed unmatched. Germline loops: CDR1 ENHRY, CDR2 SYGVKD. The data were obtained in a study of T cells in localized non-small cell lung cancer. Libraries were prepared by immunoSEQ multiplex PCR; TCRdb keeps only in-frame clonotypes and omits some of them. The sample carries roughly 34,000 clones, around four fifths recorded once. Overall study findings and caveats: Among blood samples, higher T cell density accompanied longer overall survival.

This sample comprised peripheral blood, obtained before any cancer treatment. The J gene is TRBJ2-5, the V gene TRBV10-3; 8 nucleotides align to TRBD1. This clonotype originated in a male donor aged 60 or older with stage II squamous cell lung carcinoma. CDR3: CAISAGQGQTQYF. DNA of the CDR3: TGTGCCATCAGCGCCGGACAGGGTCAGACCCAGTACTTC.